This TCR beta chain was retrieved from a study of HIV-infected patients and healthy controls. Study-wide points: Unequal distinct sequence numbers between patients and controls complicated comparisons. The seeming recovery of the Gini index after therapy in HIV-infected patients vanished in size-matched data.

Roughly three months, about 14 weeks, into antiretroviral therapy, follow-up blood was collected. The repertoire came from unfractionated whole blood and reflected all unsorted peripheral T cells. cDNA was made from approximately 500 ng RNA using alpha and beta constant primers. Using multiplexing indices, alpha and beta chain libraries were generated apart by chain-specific third strand synthesis. Each CDR3 protein gets one entry after TCRdb re-called the 5' RACE reads with MiXCR. The table shows fewer than 7,000 distinct CDR3 sequences, with about 8.8% occurring only once. This clonotype was recorded at least ten times. No antigen is known for it. The CDR3 contains 15 residues. Germline values: CDR1 SGHTA, CDR2 FQGTGA. The germline V and J ends were trimmed by 0 bases and 0 bases, with 9 bases remaining between them.

The sequencing used blood, collected during antiretroviral therapy. The clonotype was recovered from an adult with HIV infection. This chain uses TRBV7-3 with TRBJ2-7; D ambiguous. CDR3 protein: CASSLTSVSSYEQYF. CDR3 nucleotide sequence: TGTGCCAGCAGCTTAACGTCGGTCAGCTCCTACGAGCAGTACTTC.